Included here is one T cell receptor beta chain sequence, with context. Antigen specificity is unknown. This specimen belongs to a study of T cell responses to AZD1222 COVID-19 vaccine. Turning to the study itself: Second-dose intervals near 4 or 12 weeks were combined. Findings of the study overall: Researchers took repertoire samples only after the peak T cell response had come. Spike as a whole was targeted by vaccine-associated CD4 TCRs, dominant at 160-218 and 743-854. Females made up more of the donors, who were largely white British, and clonal diversity may have come out too low.

Measured with immunoSEQ multiplex PCR; TCRdb has only the in-frame clones, and not every one. Seen here are about 120,000 clones, just over 85% observed once, and the top ten hold about 8.8%. The CDR3 length is 18 residues. Germline V gene sequence: CDR1 LGHNA, CDR2 YSLEER. V lost 2 bases, J lost 2 bases, and 10 bases stayed unmatched. The specimen was peripheral blood, collected on day 0 of AZD1222 vaccination. This TCR derives from an adult in good health. The genes are TRBV4-3 and TRBJ2-5; 11 bases match TRBD2. The CDR3 loop is CASSQTVGTSGYQETQYF. The CDR3 DNA sequence: TGCGCCAGCAGCCAAACGGTGGGGACTAGCGGCTATCAAGAGACCCAGTACTTC.